This T cell receptor beta chain is drawn from a study of blood T cell repertoires in COVID-19. The CDR3 length is 15 residues. V lost 6 bases and J 0 bases, leaving 12 bases between the germline ends. Per the germline V gene, CDR1 is SQVTM and CDR2 is ANQGSEA. Individuals drawn from 24 US areas were about 18 to 90 years old. Grouping used clinical history reported by participants in a survey and questionnaire. Original methodology: Estimates of nucleated cell counts were drawn from the amplification of reference gene primers. Some clones are missing from TCRdb's copy, which holds only in-frame ones; the method was immunoSEQ multiplex PCR. That table gives V, J and clone size, and the DNA gave D and trimming. The sample holds 160,000 or so clones; less than 90% are singletons and the top ten take roughly 1.2%.

The chain is built from TRBV29-1 and TRBJ2-6; D might be TRBD1 (6 bases). This sequence originates from a human donor with acute COVID-19. The donor label of this sample is uncertain. Sequencing used PBMCs or T cells enriched from blood (not recorded which). The CDR3 spells CSVGHLRSGANVLTF. In DNA form, the CDR3 reads TGCAGCGTGGGACATCTACGCTCTGGGGCCAACGTCCTGACTTTC.